The 20 T cell receptor beta chains reported below all come from one sample, sequenced in a study of follicular helper T cells after annual influenza vaccination. The data were produced by immunoSEQ multiplex PCR, yet TCRdb's version contains in-frame clones alone and is incomplete. This repertoire shows about 14,000 clones, more than 65% found once; its top ten account for roughly 0.44%. Time point meaning: 2015-2016 season, pre-vaccination. The input for sequencing was CXCR5- memory CD4+ T cells sorted from blood, taken on the day of influenza vaccination. Receptors were obtained from an adult who received the influenza vaccine.

The CDR3 DNA sequence: TGTGCCGTCCTAGGGTTCGTTGGGAAGCATTCACCCCTCCACTTT. This sequence encodes CAVLGFVGKHSPLHF. This chain connects TRBV6-1 to TRBJ1-6; D call uncertain. In germline, CDR1 is MNHNS, CDR2 SASEGT. Trimming removed 11 bases at V and 8 bases at J, with 22 bases between. The CDR3 is 15 residues long.

J is TRBJ2-1 and V is TRBV10-3; D gene ambiguous. Germline V CDR1 and CDR2: ENHRY, SYGVKD. There are 12 residues in the CDR3. Trimming shortened V by 2 bases and J by 5 bases, and 4 bases separated the two germline ends. In nucleotides, the CDR3 is TGTGCCATCAGTGAGCCCCACAATGAGCAGTTCTTC. This sequence encodes CAISEPHNEQFF.

This chain connects TRBV7-3 to TRBJ1-1; the match to TRBD1 covers 7 bases. This CDR3 contains 15 residues. Trimming cost V 4 bases and J 4 bases; bases outside gene matches: 9. Germline values: CDR1 SGHTA, CDR2 FQGTGA. Here the CDR3 reads CASSSWTGPGTEAFF. CDR3 bases: TGTGCCAGCAGCTCCTGGACAGGCCCGGGCACTGAAGCTTTCTTT.

This rearrangement joins TRBV5-1 to TRBJ1-1, with 7 bases aligning to TRBD1. Losses at the gene ends were 6 bases for V and 1 base for J; bases not matched to a gene: 12. The CDR3 sequence is 16 residues long. Germline V gene data show CDR1 as SGHRS and CDR2 as YFSETQ. The CDR3 protein is CASKVIPGQSNTEAFF. The CDR3 nucleotides read TGCGCCAGCAAGGTCATACCGGGACAGTCGAACACTGAAGCTTTCTTT. Full variable domain (missing parts from reference TRBV5-1 and TRBJ1-1): KAGVTQTPRYLIKTRGQQVTLSCSPISGHRSVSWYQQTPGQGLQFLFEYFSETQRNKGNFPGRFSGRQFSNSRSEMNVSTLELGDSALYLCASKVIPGQSNTEAFFGQGTRLTVV.

The genes are TRBV7-3 and TRBJ2-1; 8 bases agree with TRBD2. Germline trimming cut 5 bases from V and 8 bases from J; bases unmatched to any gene: 5. The CDR3 has 13 residues. Germline V CDR1 and CDR2: SGHTA, FQGTGA. CDR3 nucleotide sequence: TGTGCCAGCAGCAGGACTAGCTCTCATGAGCAGTTCTTC. It translates to CASSRTSSHEQFF. Full variable domain (outside the CDR3, taken from reference TRBV7-3 and TRBJ2-1): GAGVSQTPSNKVTEKGKYVELRCDPISGHTALYWYRQSLGQGPEFLIYFQGTGAADDSGLPNDRFFAVRPEGSVSTLKIQRTERGDSAVYLCASSRTSSHEQFFGPGTRLTVL.

The chain is built from TRBV5-6 and TRBJ2-3; 10 bases are shared with TRBD1. V was clipped by 1 base and J by 3 bases; unmatched bases: 5. Germline lookup yields CDR1 SGHDT and CDR2 YYEEEE. The CDR3 covers 16 residues. The CDR3 DNA is TGTGCCAGCAGCTTGAGTGGGGACAGGGGTACAGATACGCAGTATTTT. Its protein is CASSLSGDRGTDTQYF.

This rearrangement joins TRBV7-2 to TRBJ2-3, with D perhaps TRBD1 or TRBD2 (7 bases each). Trimming stripped 0 bases from V and 4 bases from J, with 14 bases between. The germline CDR1 and CDR2 sequences are SGHTA and FQGNSA. CDR3 length: 16 amino acids. The CDR3 spells CASSLAGRGGPDTQYF. The DNA for the CDR3 is TGTGCCAGCAGCTTAGCTGGCAGGGGGGGTCCAGATACGCAGTATTTT. The full variable domain, with the rest looked up from reference TRBV7-2 and TRBJ2-3, is GAGVSQSPSNKVTEKGKDVELRCDPISGHTALYWYRQSLGQGLEFLIYFQGNSAPDKSGLPSDRFSAERTGGSVSTLTIQRTQQEDSAVYLCASSLAGRGGPDTQYFGPGTRLTVL.

This rearrangement joins TRBV5-1 to TRBJ1-1; 9 positions match TRBD1. The CDR3 consists of 15 residues. Germline CDR1 is SGHRS and CDR2 is YFSETQ. The V segment lost 0 bases and the J segment 4 bases; nucleotides outside the gene matches: 4. CDR3 amino acids: CASSLAVTGGTEAFF. The CDR3 bases are TGCGCCAGCAGCTTGGCCGTGACAGGGGGCACTGAAGCTTTCTTT.

J is TRBJ1-1 and V is TRBV5-1; TRBD1 matches 10 bases. After removal of 4 bases from V and 1 base from J, the junction contained 4 bases not matched to a gene. The CDR3 extends over 15 amino acids. Germline V CDR1 and CDR2: SGHRS, YFSETQ. The CDR3 coding sequence is TGCGCCAGCAGCGGGAGGACAGGGGGGAACACTGAAGCTTTCTTT. Encoded protein: CASSGRTGGNTEAFF.

This rearrangement joins TRBV30 to TRBJ2-2, with D perhaps matching TRBD1 or TRBD2 (7 bases each). The length of the CDR3 is 16 residues. The germline gives CDR1 GTSNPN, CDR2 SVGIG (reference sequence). The CDR3 loop is CCLGSGRGLWTGELFF. The DNA for the CDR3 is TGTTGCCTGGGATCTGGGAGGGGGCTATGGACCGGGGAGCTGTTTTTT. Complete variable domain (other parts from reference TRBV30 and TRBJ2-2): SQTIHQWPATLVQPVGSPLSLECTVEGTSNPNLYWYRQAAGRGLQLLFYSVGIGQISSEVPQNLSASRPQDRQFILSSKKLLLSDSGFYLCCLGSGRGLWTGELFFGEGSRLTVL.

The V call is TRBV7-7, the J call TRBJ2-5; TRBD1 aligns across 7 bases. V lost 2 bases and J lost 4; bases outside the gene matches: 4. Germline CDR1 SSHAT, CDR2 FNYEAQ (reference sequence). This CDR3 comprises 14 residues. The CDR3 region has the DNA TGTGCCAGCAGCTTAAACAGGGGTGTAGAGACCCAGTACTTC. This encodes CASSLNRGVETQYF.

This rearrangement joins TRBV9 to TRBJ1-2; no clear D. CDR3 size: 13 residues. Germline V CDR1 and CDR2: SGDLS, YYNGEE. Trimming removed 4 bases from V and 8 bases from J, with 15 bases in between. The CDR3 DNA reads TGTGCCAGCAGCATCCGCTTGGGAGACGGCTACACCTTC. This translates into CASSIRLGDGYTF.

The V and J genes are TRBV18 and TRBJ1-1, with TRBD1 matching 10 bases. J gave up 0 bases and V 2 bases, and 9 bases lay outside the gene matches. Germline V gene data show CDR1 as KGHSH and CDR2 as LQKENI. The CDR3 covers 18 residues. CDR3 DNA sequence: TGTGCCAGCTCACCAAGGACAGGGGGAATAACCATGAACACTGAAGCTTTCTTT. Translation gives CASSPRTGGITMNTEAFF.

The rearrangement joins TRBV7-8 to TRBJ1-5; D is possibly TRBD1 (6 bases). V lost 4 bases, J lost 8 bases, and 12 bases lay in between. Germline V lookup: CDR1 SGHVS, CDR2 FQNEAQ. The CDR3 sequence is 13 residues long. CDR3 protein: CASSSGQWEPQHF. DNA for the CDR3: TGTGCCAGCAGCTCAGGACAGTGGGAGCCCCAGCATTTT.

The chain is built from TRBV5-8 and TRBJ2-6; D is unresolved. The CDR3 loop spans 15 amino acids. Germline CDR1 SGHTS, CDR2 YDEGEE. V was clipped by 0 bases and J by 0 bases, with 4 bases between them. This chain's CDR3 is CASSLEGSGANVLTF. Written as DNA, the CDR3 is TGTGCCAGCAGCTTGGAAGGCTCTGGGGCCAACGTCCTGACTTTC.

CDR3 in DNA: TGTGCCAGCAGCGGACAGGGCTACGAGCAGTACTTC. Translating it yields CASSGQGYEQYF. This chain joins TRBV11-2 and TRBJ2-7; TRBD1 matches 8 bases. Trimming at V came to 5 bases and at J to 3 bases, leaving 0 bases not matched to a gene. The germline V gene has CDR1 SGHAT and CDR2 FQNNGV. The CDR3 sequence is 12 residues long.

This chain joins TRBV2 and TRBJ2-7; 10 bases are a match to TRBD2. The CDR3 loop spans 13 amino acids. The V gene end was trimmed by 7 bases and the J gene end by 3 bases; junction bases not matched to a gene: 3. The germline V gene encodes CDR1 SNHLY and CDR2 FYNNEI. In DNA form, the CDR3 reads TGTGCCAGCAATAGACTAGCGGGCTACGAGCAGTACTTC. Its translation is CASNRLAGYEQYF.

This clone was detected a few times. This chain links TRBV4-1 with TRBJ1-5; TRBD1 aligns across 8 bases. Germline V gene sequence: CDR1 MGHRA, CDR2 YSYEKL. The CDR3 consists of 16 residues. The V and J ends lost 0 bases and 4 bases, in that order; junction bases with no gene match: 5. The CDR3 is CASSQDSGTGNQPQHF. CDR3 coding DNA: TGCGCCAGCAGCCAAGACTCGGGGACAGGTAATCAGCCCCAGCATTTT.

The rearrangement uses TRBV20-1 and TRBJ2-7, with D uncertain. In germline, CDR1 is DFQATT, CDR2 SNEGSKA (reference sequence). V was pared by 2 bases and J by 5 bases, with 7 bases between. There are 11 residues in the CDR3. The CDR3: CSARISNEQYF. CDR3 nucleotide sequence: TGCAGTGCTAGAATCTCTAACGAGCAGTACTTC.

The chain recombines TRBV25-1 with TRBJ1-1, with D unresolved. Germline V gives CDR1 MGHDK, CDR2 SYGVNS. V lost 6 bases, J lost 6 bases, and 17 bases lay in between. The CDR3 length is 14 residues. CDR3 in amino acids: CASSEDWPKAEAFF. CDR3 DNA: TGTGCCAGCAGCGAGGACTGGCCGAAGGCTGAAGCTTTCTTT.